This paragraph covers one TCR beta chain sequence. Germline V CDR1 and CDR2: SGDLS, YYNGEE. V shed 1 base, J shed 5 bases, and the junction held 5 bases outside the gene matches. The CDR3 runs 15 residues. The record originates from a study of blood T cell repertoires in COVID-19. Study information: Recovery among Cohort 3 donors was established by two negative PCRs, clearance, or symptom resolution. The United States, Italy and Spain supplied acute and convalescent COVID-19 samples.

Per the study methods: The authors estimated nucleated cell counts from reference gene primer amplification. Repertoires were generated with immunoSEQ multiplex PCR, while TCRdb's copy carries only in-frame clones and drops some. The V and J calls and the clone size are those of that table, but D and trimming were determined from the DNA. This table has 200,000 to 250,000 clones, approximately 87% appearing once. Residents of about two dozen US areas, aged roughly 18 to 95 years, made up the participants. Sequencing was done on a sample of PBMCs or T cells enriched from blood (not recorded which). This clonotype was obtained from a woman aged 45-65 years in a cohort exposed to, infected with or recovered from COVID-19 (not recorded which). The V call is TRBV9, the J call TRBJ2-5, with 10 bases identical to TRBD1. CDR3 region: CASSVRGQGGETQYF. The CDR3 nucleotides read TGTGCCAGCAGCGTACGCGGACAGGGGGGGGAGACCCAGTACTTC.